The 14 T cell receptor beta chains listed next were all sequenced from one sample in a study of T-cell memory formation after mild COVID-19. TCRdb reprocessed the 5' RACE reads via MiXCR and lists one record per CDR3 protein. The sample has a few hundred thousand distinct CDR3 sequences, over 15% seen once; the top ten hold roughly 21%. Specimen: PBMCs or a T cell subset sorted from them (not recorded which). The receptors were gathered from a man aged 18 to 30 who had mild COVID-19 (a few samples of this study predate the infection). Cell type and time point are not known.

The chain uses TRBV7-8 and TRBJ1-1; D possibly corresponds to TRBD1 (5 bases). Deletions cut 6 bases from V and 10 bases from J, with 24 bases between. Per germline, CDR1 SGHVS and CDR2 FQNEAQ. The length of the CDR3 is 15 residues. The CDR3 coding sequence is TGTGCCAGCAGTAGAAGGGTAATGACTACCGGGGGAGCTTTCTTT. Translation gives CASSRRVMTTGGAFF.

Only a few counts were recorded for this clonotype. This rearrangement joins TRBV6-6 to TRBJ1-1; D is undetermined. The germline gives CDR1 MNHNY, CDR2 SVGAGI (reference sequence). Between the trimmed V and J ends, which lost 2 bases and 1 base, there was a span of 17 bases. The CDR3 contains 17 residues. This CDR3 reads CASSYGVLQEQNTEAFF. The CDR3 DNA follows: TGTGCCAGCAGTTACGGGGTGTTGCAGGAGCAGAACACTGAAGCTTTCTTT.

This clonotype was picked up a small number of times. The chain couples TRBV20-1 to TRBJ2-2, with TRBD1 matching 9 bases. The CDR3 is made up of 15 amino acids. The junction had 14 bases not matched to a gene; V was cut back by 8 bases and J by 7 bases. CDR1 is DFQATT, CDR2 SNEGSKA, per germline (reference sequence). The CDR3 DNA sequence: TGCAGTCCCCCGGGACAGGGAAGGATTAGCGGGGAGCTGTTTTTT. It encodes CSPPGQGRISGELFF.

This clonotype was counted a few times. The CDR3 sequence is CASSIRMSSYNEQFF. CDR3 coding DNA: TGTGCCAGCAGTATCAGGATGAGCTCCTACAATGAGCAGTTCTTC. The chain uses TRBV27 and TRBJ2-1; D is undetermined. The germline gives CDR1 MNHEY, CDR2 SMNVEV (reference sequence). V was cut by 5 bases and J by 0 bases, with 11 bases left in between. The CDR3 runs 15 residues.

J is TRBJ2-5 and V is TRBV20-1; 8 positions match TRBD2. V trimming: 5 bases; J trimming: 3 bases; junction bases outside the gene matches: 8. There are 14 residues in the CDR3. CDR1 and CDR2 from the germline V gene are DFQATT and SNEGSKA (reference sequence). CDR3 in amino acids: CSAYPWRGEETQYF. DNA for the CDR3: TGCAGTGCTTACCCCTGGCGGGGGGAAGAGACCCAGTACTTC.

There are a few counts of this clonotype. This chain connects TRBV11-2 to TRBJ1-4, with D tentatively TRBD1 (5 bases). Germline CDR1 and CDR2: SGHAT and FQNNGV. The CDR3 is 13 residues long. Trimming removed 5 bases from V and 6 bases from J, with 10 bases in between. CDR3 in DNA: TGTGCCAGCAGCGGAAGGGGAGATGAAAAACTGTTTTTT. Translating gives CASSGRGDEKLFF.

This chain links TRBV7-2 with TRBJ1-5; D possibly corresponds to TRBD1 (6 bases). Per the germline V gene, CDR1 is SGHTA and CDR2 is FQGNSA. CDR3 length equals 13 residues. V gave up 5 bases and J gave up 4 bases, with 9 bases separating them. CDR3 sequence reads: CASSGRGNQPQHF. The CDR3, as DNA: TGTGCCAGCAGCGGAAGGGGGAATCAGCCCCAGCATTTT.

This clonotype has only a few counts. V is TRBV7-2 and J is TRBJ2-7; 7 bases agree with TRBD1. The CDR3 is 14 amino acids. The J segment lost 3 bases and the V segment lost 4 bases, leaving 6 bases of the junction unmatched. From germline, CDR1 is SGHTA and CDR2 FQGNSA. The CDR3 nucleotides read TGTGCCAGCAGCTCCCATCGGGACAGCTACGAGCAGTACTTC. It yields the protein CASSSHRDSYEQYF.

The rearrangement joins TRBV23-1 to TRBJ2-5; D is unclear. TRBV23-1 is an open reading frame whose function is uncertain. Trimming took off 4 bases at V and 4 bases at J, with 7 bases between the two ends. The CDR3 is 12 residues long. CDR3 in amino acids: CASSPPRETQYF. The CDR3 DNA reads TGCGCCAGCAGTCCCCCGAGAGAGACCCAGTACTTC.

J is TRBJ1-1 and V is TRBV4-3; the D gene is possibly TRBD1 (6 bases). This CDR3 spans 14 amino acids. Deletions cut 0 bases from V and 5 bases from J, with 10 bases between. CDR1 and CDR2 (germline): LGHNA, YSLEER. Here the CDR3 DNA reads TGCGCCAGCAGCCAAGACGACAGGAGGACTGAAGCTTTCTTT. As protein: CASSQDDRRTEAFF.

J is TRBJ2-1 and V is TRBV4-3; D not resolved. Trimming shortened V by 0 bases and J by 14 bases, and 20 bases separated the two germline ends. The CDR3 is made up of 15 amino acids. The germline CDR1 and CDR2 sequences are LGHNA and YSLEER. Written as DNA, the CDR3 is TGCGCCAGCAGCCAAGATTGGTCGAGACGCTTGGAGAAGTTCTTC. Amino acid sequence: CASSQDWSRRLEKFF.

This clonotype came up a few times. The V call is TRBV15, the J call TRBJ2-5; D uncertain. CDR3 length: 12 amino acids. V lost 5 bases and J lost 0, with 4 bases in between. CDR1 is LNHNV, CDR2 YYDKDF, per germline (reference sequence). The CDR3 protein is CATSGYQETQYF. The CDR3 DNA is TGTGCCACCAGCGGGTACCAAGAGACCCAGTACTTC.

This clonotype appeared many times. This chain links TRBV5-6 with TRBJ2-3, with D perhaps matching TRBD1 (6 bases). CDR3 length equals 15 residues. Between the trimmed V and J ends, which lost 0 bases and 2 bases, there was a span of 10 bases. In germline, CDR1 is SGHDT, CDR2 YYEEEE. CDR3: CASSLADRFTDTQYF. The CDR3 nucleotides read TGTGCCAGCAGCTTGGCTGACAGGTTCACAGATACGCAGTATTTT.

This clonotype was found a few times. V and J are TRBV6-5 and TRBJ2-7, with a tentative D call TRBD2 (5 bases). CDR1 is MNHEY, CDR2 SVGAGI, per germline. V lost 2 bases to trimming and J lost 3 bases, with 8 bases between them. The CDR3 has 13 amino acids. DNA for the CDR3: TGTGCCAGCAGTTACCGGGGTCGCTACGAGCAGTACTTC. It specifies CASSYRGRYEQYF.